A selection of T cell receptor beta chains follows, all from one sample in a study of control samples from healthy donors and cancer patients. The assay was immunoSEQ multiplex PCR, and TCRdb's table has in-frame clones only and misses some. This table holds roughly 94,000 clones, around 84% found once. Sequenced: PBMCs. The receptor set was obtained from a man aged 65-85 years with lung cancer. Each CDR3 is given with its conserved first and last residue. D genes are given only for firm matches. Clone size, where shown, is once, few, many, or a class for clones that have expanded.

j_gene: TRBJ2-3
v_gene: TRBV5-6
d_gene: NA
abundance: NA
CDR3aa: CASSAVKAGQGTDTQYF
CDR3nt: TGTGCCAGCAGCGCGGTAAAGGCAGGGCAAGGAACAGATACGCAGTATTTT

j_gene: TRBJ2-1
v_gene: TRBV25-1
d_gene: NA
abundance: NA
CDR3aa: CASSETHYNEQFF
CDR3nt: TGTGCCAGCAGTGAGACCCATTACAATGAGCAGTTCTTC

j_gene: TRBJ1-6
v_gene: TRBV6-6
d_gene: NA
abundance: NA
CDR3aa: CASSLPDSNYSPLHF
CDR3nt: TGTGCCAGCTCACTCCCTGACAGTAACTATTCACCCCTCCACTTT

j_gene: TRBJ1-5
v_gene: TRBV6-5
d_gene: NA
abundance: few
CDR3aa: CASMEGLGNQPQHF
CDR3nt: TGTGCCAGCATGGAGGGGCTTGGTAATCAGCCCCAGCATTTT

j_gene: TRBJ1-1
v_gene: TRBV7-2
d_gene: TRBD1
abundance: NA
CDR3aa: CASSLGTGQAAFF
CDR3nt: TGTGCCAGCAGCTTAGGGACAGGTCAGGCAGCTTTCTTT

j_gene: TRBJ1-4
v_gene: TRBV11-2
d_gene: NA
abundance: NA
CDR3aa: CASSVGSVWGAGEKLFF
CDR3nt: TGTGCCAGCAGCGTAGGATCGGTCTGGGGGGCTGGCGAAAAACTGTTTTTT

j_gene: TRBJ2-2
v_gene: TRBV3-1/TRBV3-2
d_gene: NA
abundance: few
CDR3aa: CASSRLTGELFF
CDR3nt: TGTGCCAGCAGCCGTCTCACCGGGGAGCTGTTTTTT

j_gene: TRBJ2-7
v_gene: TRBV3-1/TRBV3-2
d_gene: NA
abundance: NA
CDR3aa: CASSPSRLLRGNEQYF
CDR3nt: TGTGCCAGCAGCCCATCCAGACTATTGAGGGGGAACGAGCAGTACTTC

j_gene: TRBJ2-7
v_gene: TRBV18
d_gene: NA
abundance: NA
CDR3aa: CASSPRPQPYEQYF
CDR3nt: TGTGCCAGCTCACCAAGGCCCCAACCCTACGAGCAGTACTTC

j_gene: TRBJ2-7
v_gene: TRBV11-2
d_gene: NA
abundance: NA
CDR3aa: CASSSSATSYEQYF
CDR3nt: TGTGCCAGCAGCTCGTCGGCCACCTCCTACGAGCAGTACTTC

j_gene: TRBJ2-3
v_gene: TRBV7-3
d_gene: TRBD2
abundance: NA
CDR3aa: CASSLGGGPTDTQYF
CDR3nt: TGTGCCAGCAGCTTAGGCGGGGGGCCCACAGATACGCAGTATTTT

j_gene: TRBJ2-5
v_gene: TRBV2
d_gene: NA
abundance: NA
CDR3aa: CASSVSGIQAPKAETQYF
CDR3nt: TGTGCCAGCAGTGTCTCCGGGATCCAAGCCCCCAAGGCGGAGACCCAGTACTTC

j_gene: TRBJ2-7
v_gene: TRBV6-5
d_gene: NA
abundance: once
CDR3aa: CASSPSTSGNEQYF
CDR3nt: TGTGCCAGCAGTCCTTCAACCTCAGGGAACGAGCAGTACTTC

j_gene: TRBJ1-2
v_gene: TRBV4-1
d_gene: NA
abundance: NA
CDR3aa: CASSQDRTSSYGYTF
CDR3nt: TGCGCCAGCAGCCAAGATAGGACATCCAGCTATGGCTACACCTTC

j_gene: TRBJ2-1
v_gene: TRBV19
d_gene: TRBD2
abundance: NA
CDR3aa: CASSWGGGSYNEQFF
CDR3nt: TGTGCCAGTAGCTGGGGCGGGGGATCCTACAATGAGCAGTTCTTC

j_gene: TRBJ1-1
v_gene: TRBV28
d_gene: NA
abundance: once
CDR3aa: CASRELTGAGTEAFF
CDR3nt: TGTGCCAGCAGGGAATTAACGGGGGCAGGCACTGAAGCTTTCTTT

j_gene: TRBJ1-3
v_gene: TRBV3-1/TRBV3-2
d_gene: TRBD1
abundance: NA
CDR3aa: CASSQAGTGKNTIYF
CDR3nt: TGTGCCAGCAGCCAAGCCGGGACAGGGAAAAACACCATATATTTT

j_gene: TRBJ1-2
v_gene: TRBV25-1
d_gene: TRBD1
abundance: NA
CDR3aa: CASSPREGANYGYTF
CDR3nt: TGTGCCAGCAGTCCTCGGGAGGGGGCCAACTATGGCTACACCTTC

j_gene: TRBJ1-3
v_gene: TRBV30
d_gene: NA
abundance: NA
CDR3aa: CAEGEGNTIYF
CDR3nt: TGTGCCGAGGGGGAAGGAAACACCATATATTTT

j_gene: TRBJ2-3
v_gene: TRBV7-3
d_gene: NA
abundance: NA
CDR3aa: CASSSLGGVADTQYF
CDR3nt: TGTGCCAGCAGCTCCCTCGGGGGCGTCGCAGATACGCAGTATTTT

j_gene: TRBJ2-1
v_gene: TRBV18
d_gene: TRBD1
abundance: NA
CDR3aa: CASRGPTGMDEQFF
CDR3nt: TGTGCCAGCCGCGGTCCGACAGGGATGGATGAGCAGTTCTTC

j_gene: TRBJ1-2
v_gene: TRBV11-2
d_gene: TRBD1
abundance: NA
CDR3aa: CASSKDRVNGYTF
CDR3nt: TGTGCCAGCAGTAAGGACAGGGTTAATGGCTACACCTTC

j_gene: TRBJ2-7
v_gene: TRBV6-1
d_gene: TRBD1
abundance: NA
CDR3aa: CASSEFGKGQGSYEQYF
CDR3nt: TGTGCCAGCAGTGAATTCGGGAAGGGACAGGGTTCCTACGAGCAGTACTTC

j_gene: TRBJ1-5
v_gene: TRBV9
d_gene: TRBD1
abundance: NA
CDR3aa: CASSVETPLDRDAQPQHF
CDR3nt: TGTGCCAGCAGCGTAGAAACCCCTCTTGACAGGGATGCTCAGCCCCAGCATTTT

j_gene: TRBJ2-1
v_gene: TRBV3-1/TRBV3-2
d_gene: TRBD2
abundance: NA
CDR3aa: CASSPTSGWDNEQFF
CDR3nt: TGTGCCAGCAGCCCTACTAGCGGGTGGGACAATGAGCAGTTCTTC

j_gene: TRBJ1-2
v_gene: TRBV10-3
d_gene: NA
abundance: NA
CDR3aa: CAISGSPDSPPGYTF
CDR3nt: TGTGCCATCAGTGGGTCCCCGGACTCTCCCCCGGGCTACACCTTC

j_gene: TRBJ2-1
v_gene: TRBV24-1
d_gene: NA
abundance: NA
CDR3aa: CATSDLMGSAPNEQFF
CDR3nt: TGTGCCACCAGTGATTTGATGGGGTCCGCCCCCAATGAGCAGTTCTTC

j_gene: TRBJ1-6
v_gene: TRBV15
d_gene: NA
abundance: NA
CDR3aa: CATSGLQGPLHF
CDR3nt: TGTGCCACCAGCGGTTTACAGGGTCCCCTCCACTTT

j_gene: TRBJ2-1
v_gene: TRBV28
d_gene: NA
abundance: NA
CDR3aa: CASLRDSNNEQFF
CDR3nt: TGTGCCAGCCTACGGGACTCAAACAATGAGCAGTTCTTC

j_gene: TRBJ1-1
v_gene: TRBV9
d_gene: NA
abundance: NA
CDR3aa: CASSVMTGTEAFF
CDR3nt: TGTGCCAGCAGCGTAATGACGGGAACTGAAGCTTTCTTT

j_gene: TRBJ1-1
v_gene: TRBV10-2
d_gene: NA
abundance: NA
CDR3aa: CASAQSTEAFF
CDR3nt: TGCGCCAGCGCCCAGAGCACTGAAGCTTTCTTT

j_gene: TRBJ1-1
v_gene: TRBV4-1
d_gene: NA
abundance: NA
CDR3aa: CASSQERVVDTEAFF
CDR3nt: TGCGCCAGCAGCCAAGAAAGGGTGGTAGACACTGAAGCTTTCTTT

j_gene: TRBJ2-5
v_gene: TRBV6-5
d_gene: NA
abundance: NA
CDR3aa: CASLARGRETQYF
CDR3nt: TGTGCCAGCTTAGCTAGGGGCAGGGAGACCCAGTACTTC

j_gene: TRBJ1-3
v_gene: TRBV25-1
d_gene: TRBD1
abundance: NA
CDR3aa: CASSAWTGAGNTIYF
CDR3nt: TGTGCCAGCAGTGCCTGGACAGGGGCTGGAAACACCATATATTTT

j_gene: TRBJ1-5
v_gene: TRBV4-1
d_gene: NA
abundance: once
CDR3aa: CASSQDQVGSNQPQHF
CDR3nt: TGCGCCAGCAGCCAAGATCAGGTAGGGTCCAATCAGCCCCAGCATTTT

j_gene: TRBJ1-6
v_gene: TRBV28
d_gene: NA
abundance: NA
CDR3aa: CASSFWTAYSPLHF
CDR3nt: TGTGCCAGCAGTTTTTGGACAGCCTATTCACCCCTCCACTTT

j_gene: TRBJ2-5
v_gene: TRBV2
d_gene: TRBD1
abundance: once
CDR3aa: CASSEADRGSETQYF
CDR3nt: TGTGCCAGCAGTGAAGCTGACAGGGGCTCAGAGACCCAGTACTTC

j_gene: TRBJ2-5
v_gene: TRBV7-2
d_gene: NA
abundance: NA
CDR3aa: CASSLMETQYF
CDR3nt: TGTGCCAGCAGCTTAATGGAAACCCAGTACTTC

j_gene: TRBJ2-2
v_gene: TRBV3-1/TRBV3-2
d_gene: NA
abundance: NA
CDR3aa: CASSSLGGELFF
CDR3nt: TGTGCCAGCAGTTCCCTGGGCGGGGAGCTGTTTTTT

j_gene: TRBJ2-1
v_gene: TRBV7-3
d_gene: TRBD2
abundance: once
CDR3aa: CASSLIAGGSSYNEQFF
CDR3nt: TGTGCCAGCAGCTTAATAGCGGGGGGGAGCTCCTACAATGAGCAGTTCTTC

j_gene: TRBJ1-2
v_gene: TRBV10-3
d_gene: NA
abundance: NA
CDR3aa: CAISEYRGRVYGYTF
CDR3nt: TGTGCCATCAGTGAGTATCGGGGGCGCGTCTATGGCTACACCTTC